This T cell receptor beta chain was recorded in a study of CD8+ T cells in alopecia areata. The sequencing template was cDNA reverse transcribed from extracted RNA. Sequencing was performed with immunoSEQ multiplex PCR; in TCRdb, only in-frame clones are kept and a portion is missing. Altogether approximately 98,000 clones are present, over 55% being singletons, with the ten largest covering around 25%. CDR1 is MNHEY and CDR2 is SMNVEV in the germline V gene (reference sequence). The CDR3 sequence is 14 residues long. The ends were cut back, 6 bases at V and 0 bases at J, with 9 bases in the middle. The chain joins TRBV27 to TRBJ2-1; D might be TRBD2 (5 bases). The TCR was taken from a human donor with alopecia areata. The sequenced material came from NKG2D-low CD8+ T cells sorted from blood. The CDR3 here is CASRGASSYNEQFF. CDR3 sequence (DNA): TGTGCCAGCAGGGGAGCCAGCTCCTACAATGAGCAGTTCTTC.